Listed below are T cell receptor beta chains from one sample, sequenced in a study of T cell repertoires in cytomegalovirus infection. The antigens these receptors bind are not known. TCRdb independently ran MiXCR on the reads; one entry per CDR3 protein. The data contain approximately 260,000 distinct CDR3 sequences, 22% of them singletons. Material: cultured PBMCs, obtained from culture after CMV antigen stimulation. The receptor source for this set is a human donor in good health (CMV status not recorded). Some clones in this sample may be carry-over from other donors' samples. CDR3s include the opening cysteine and the closing phenylalanine or tryptophan. Each record gives: D gene, J gene, CDR3 length, V gene, clone size, CDR3 protein, CDR3 DNA. D genes are given only for firm matches. A clone size is listed for some rows: how often the clone was seen (once, few, many), or a class if it is expanded.

NA	TRBJ1-5	16	TRBV6-1	few	CASSVQGIAGNQPQHF	TGTGCCAGCAGCGTACAGGGCATAGCGGGCAATCAGCCCCAGCATTTT
NA	TRBJ1-6	12	TRBV11-2	NA	CASSLGESPLHF	TGTGCCAGCAGCTTGGGGGAATCACCCCTCCACTTT
TRBD1	TRBJ2-3	16	TRBV7-2	few	CASSLEDRGVADTQYF	TGTGCCAGCAGCTTAGAAGACAGGGGGGTCGCAGATACGCAGTATTTT
TRBD1	TRBJ2-7	14	TRBV12-3/TRBV12-4	few	CASRTGTGKYEQYF	TGTGCCAGCAGAACCGGGACAGGGAAATACGAGCAGTACTTC
NA	TRBJ2-5	13	TRBV28	NA	CASRDSIMSAQYF	TGTGCCAGCAGGGACAGTATTATGTCGGCCCAGTACTTC
TRBD2	TRBJ2-1	17	TRBV7-2	many	CASSPGPSGSQYNEQFF	TGTGCCAGCAGCCCGGGGCCTAGCGGGAGTCAGTACAATGAGCAGTTCTTC
NA	TRBJ2-1	12	TRBV6-2/TRBV6-3	NA	CASSYPTHEQFF	TGTGCCAGCAGTTACCCCACGCATGAGCAGTTCTTC
TRBD1	TRBJ1-1	13	TRBV6-6	few	CASTWDRRTEAFF	TGTGCCAGTACCTGGGACAGGCGGACTGAAGCTTTCTTT
TRBD2	TRBJ2-1	15	TRBV7-9	many	CASSWPGLGFAEQFF	TGTGCCAGCAGCTGGCCGGGACTAGGGTTCGCTGAGCAGTTCTTC
TRBD2	TRBJ2-1	15	TRBV6-2/TRBV6-3	few	CASSSPGTRPNEQFF	TGTGCCAGCAGCAGCCCCGGGACTAGGCCCAATGAGCAGTTCTTC
TRBD2	TRBJ2-1	16	TRBV11-1	NA	CASSFGASGGYNEQFF	TGTGCCAGCAGCTTCGGGGCTAGCGGGGGTTACAATGAGCAGTTCTTC
TRBD2	TRBJ2-7	17	TRBV28	few	CASSFTGGPKFSYEQYF	TGTGCCAGCAGTTTCACGGGAGGGCCCAAATTCTCCTACGAGCAGTACTTC
TRBD1	TRBJ1-2	12	TRBV6-6	NA	CASRDRVAGYTF	TGTGCCAGCAGGGACAGGGTGGCGGGCTACACCTTC
TRBD2	TRBJ2-5	15	TRBV7-2	many	CASSPGLAGGETQYF	TGTGCCAGCAGCCCGGGACTAGCGGGAGGAGAGACCCAGTACTTC
NA	TRBJ1-2	14	TRBV28	NA	CASLAGTSNYGYTF	TGTGCCAGCCTTGCAGGGACCTCGAACTATGGCTACACCTTC
NA	TRBJ1-2	15	TRBV27	NA	CASRTGSEGNYGYTF	TGTGCCAGCCGTACAGGGTCCGAGGGAAACTATGGCTACACCTTC
TRBD1	TRBJ1-1	15	TRBV11-2	NA	CASTKSGTGGTEAFF	TGTGCCAGCACCAAATCCGGGACAGGGGGCACTGAAGCTTTCTTT
NA	TRBJ1-1	18	TRBV4-3	many	CASSQALGGLIGNTEAFF	TGCGCCAGCAGCCAAGCTTTGGGCGGTCTCATAGGGAACACTGAAGCTTTCTTT
NA	TRBJ2-2	15	TRBV7-2	NA	CASSPQGSKAGELFF	TGTGCCAGCAGCCCCCAGGGGAGTAAGGCCGGGGAGCTGTTTTTT
TRBD2	TRBJ2-1	13	TRBV29-1	NA	CSVAGLNYNEQFF	TGCAGCGTAGCGGGACTAAACTACAATGAGCAGTTCTTC
TRBD1	TRBJ1-4	15	TRBV28	many	CASSCSGQRNEKLFF	TGTGCCAGCAGTTGCTCGGGACAGCGAAATGAAAAACTGTTTTTT
NA	TRBJ2-1	14	TRBV7-9	few	CASSLAPETAEQFF	TGTGCCAGCAGCTTAGCGCCTGAGACAGCTGAGCAGTTCTTC
NA	TRBJ1-2	14	TRBV28	few	CASSLSAELGGYTF	TGTGCCAGCAGTTTATCGGCAGAGCTGGGCGGCTACACCTTC
NA	TRBJ2-7	13	TRBV7-2	many	CASSLARGREQYF	TGTGCCAGCAGCTTAGCCCGGGGGCGCGAGCAGTACTTC
TRBD1	TRBJ1-5	14	TRBV10-3	NA	CAIRGQGMDQPQHF	TGTGCCATCAGAGGACAGGGTATGGATCAGCCCCAGCATTTT
NA	TRBJ2-5	13	TRBV5-1	NA	CASSLWDQETQYF	TGCGCCAGCAGCTTGTGGGACCAAGAGACCCAGTACTTC
NA	TRBJ2-1	15	TRBV7-2	many	CASSSQGGSYNEQFF	TGTGCCAGCAGTTCACAAGGGGGTTCCTACAATGAGCAGTTCTTC
TRBD2	TRBJ2-3	12	TRBV6-5	many	CASSSPLAREDF	TGTGCCAGCAGTTCCCCACTAGCGCGGGAGGATTTT
NA	TRBJ2-5	15	TRBV4-2	NA	CASSHPGRGAETQYF	TGTGCCAGCAGCCATCCCGGCAGGGGTGCAGAGACCCAGTACTTC
TRBD2	TRBJ2-7	14	TRBV5-1	NA	CASSLEAGRNEQYF	TGCGCCAGCAGCTTGGAAGCGGGGAGGAACGAGCAGTACTTC
TRBD1	TRBJ1-1	13	TRBV7-8	many	CASSIQGGTEAFF	TGTGCCAGCAGCATACAGGGGGGGACTGAAGCTTTCTTT
NA	TRBJ1-4	18	TRBV10-3	many	CAIRSGGSPTQPNEKLFF	TGTGCCATCAGGTCCGGGGGTTCACCAACGCAGCCTAATGAAAAACTGTTTTTT
TRBD1	TRBJ2-5	13	TRBV10-3	many	CAISGTGEETQYF	TGTGCCATCAGTGGGACAGGGGAAGAGACCCAGTACTTC
NA	TRBJ1-3	15	TRBV7-2	many	CASSLVADSGNTIYF	TGTGCCAGCAGCTTAGTCGCAGACTCTGGAAACACCATATATTTT
NA	TRBJ1-4	17	TRBV7-2	many	CASSLAGGGLGSEKLFF	TGTGCCAGCAGCCTTGCTGGGGGAGGGCTGGGTAGTGAAAAACTGTTTTTT
NA	TRBJ2-7	12	TRBV2	NA	CASNQDSYEQYF	TGTGCCAGCAATCAGGATTCCTACGAGCAGTACTTC
TRBD1	TRBJ1-1	15	TRBV12-3/TRBV12-4	many	CASSLGTVFNTEAFF	TGTGCCAGCAGTTTGGGGACAGTTTTCAACACTGAAGCTTTCTTT
NA	TRBJ2-1	12	TRBV20-1	few	CSARDPFNEQFF	TGCAGTGCTAGAGATCCTTTTAATGAGCAGTTCTTC
TRBD1	TRBJ1-2	13	TRBV2	few	CASKRTGGQGYTF	TGTGCCAGCAAGAGGACAGGGGGACAAGGCTACACCTTC
NA	TRBJ2-3	13	TRBV11-2	NA	CASSSQGPDTQYF	TGTGCCAGCAGCAGCCAGGGGCCAGATACGCAGTATTTT
NA	TRBJ2-2	12	TRBV5-5	NA	CASSLEIGELFF	TGTGCCAGCAGCTTGGAAATCGGGGAGCTGTTTTTT
TRBD2	TRBJ2-7	17	TRBV27	few	CASSSISGLAGGYEQYF	TGTGCCAGCAGCTCAATCTCGGGACTAGCGGGAGGGTACGAGCAGTACTTC
TRBD2	TRBJ2-5	14	TRBV3-1	NA	CASSQGLAGETQYF	TGTGCCAGCAGCCAGGGCCTAGCGGGAGAGACCCAGTACTTC
NA	TRBJ2-1	14	TRBV30	once	CAWSRLNPYNEQFF	TGTGCCTGGAGTAGACTAAACCCATACAATGAGCAGTTCTTC
TRBD1	TRBJ2-2	15	TRBV5-1	NA	CASSAGTANTGELFF	TGCGCCAGCAGCGCCGGGACAGCGAACACCGGGGAGCTGTTTTTT
TRBD2	TRBJ2-1	17	TRBV5-4	NA	CASSLLAGGLHDNEQFF	TGTGCCAGCAGCTTACTAGCGGGAGGGCTGCATGACAATGAGCAGTTCTTC
TRBD1	TRBJ1-5	16	TRBV6-2/TRBV6-3	NA	CASTPRGGGATQPQHF	TGTGCCAGCACCCCAAGGGGAGGGGGCGCAACTCAGCCCCAGCATTTT
NA	TRBJ2-3	15	TRBV6-1	NA	CASRGRGGSLDTQYF	TGTGCCAGCAGGGGGAGGGGGGGGAGTCTTGATACGCAGTATTTT
NA	TRBJ2-1	21	TRBV27	NA	CASSSQTAGTDLFQRLDEQFF	TGTGCCAGCAGTTCCCAAACCGCCGGGACTGATCTTTTTCAACGCTTGGATGAGCAGTTCTTC
TRBD2	TRBJ2-1	18	TRBV6-2/TRBV6-3	NA	CASSYWGPGLGLYNEQFF	TGTGCCAGCAGTTACTGGGGACCAGGACTAGGCCTCTACAATGAGCAGTTCTTC
NA	TRBJ2-2	13	TRBV5-1	many	CASSLEGTGELFF	TGCGCCAGCAGCTTGGAGGGTACCGGGGAGCTGTTTTTT
TRBD1	TRBJ2-1	17	TRBV4-3	NA	CASSRQGTDLFWNEQFF	TGCGCCAGCAGCCGACAGGGGACAGATCTTTTCTGGAATGAGCAGTTCTTC
TRBD2	TRBJ2-1	16	TRBV11-3	many	CASSSGLAEGTDEQFF	TGTGCCAGCAGCTCGGGACTAGCGGAGGGAACCGATGAGCAGTTCTTC
NA	TRBJ2-3	13	TRBV27	many	CASRRGSTDTQYF	TGTGCCAGCCGGCGAGGCTCCACAGATACGCAGTATTTT
TRBD1	TRBJ1-2	16	TRBV4-1	few	CASSQPFKDRNYGYTF	TGCGCCAGCAGCCAGCCCTTCAAGGACAGGAACTATGGCTACACCTTC
NA	TRBJ2-5	18	TRBV4-3	NA	CASSQDRGLAVPSETQYF	TGCGCCAGCAGCCAAGATAGAGGCTTAGCGGTTCCTTCAGAGACCCAGTACTTC
NA	TRBJ2-1	14	TRBV7-8	many	CASSPGAGYNEQFF	TGTGCCAGCAGCCCAGGTGCGGGGTACAATGAGCAGTTCTTC
NA	TRBJ2-5	15	TRBV7-6	few	CASSPVETRIVTQYF	TGTGCCAGCAGCCCTGTCGAGACTAGGATTGTGACCCAGTACTTC
TRBD1	TRBJ1-2	14	TRBV5-4	NA	CASRLGQGGNGYTF	TGTGCCAGCAGATTGGGACAGGGAGGAAATGGCTACACCTTC
NA	TRBJ1-1	15	TRBV7-2	many	CASSSRGGEGTEAFF	TGTGCCAGCAGCTCTCGGGGGGGTGAGGGGACTGAAGCTTTCTTT